This record concerns one TCR beta chain sequence. Its antigen is undetermined. One entry per CDR3 protein, called by TCRdb with MiXCR from the reads. The repertoire holds about a million distinct CDR3 sequences, with 31% as singletons. This entry is derived from a study of T cell repertoires in cytomegalovirus infection. Study context: The authors used CMV epitopes that were HLA-C-restricted (recently identified) and HLA-B-restricted (well studied). Indicated by public TCR beta signatures were CMV infection and matching HLA type. Study results and limitations: What dominated the ex vivo response were HLA-C-restricted CMV-specific TCR beta clonotypes.

The ends were cut back, 2 bases at V and 1 base at J, with 8 bases in the middle. Germline V gene sequence: CDR1 SQVTM, CDR2 ANQGSEA. This CDR3 contains 13 residues. The sequences come from cultured CD8+ T cells from PBMCs, collected from culture after CMV antigen stimulation. This receptor was identified in a human donor in good health (CMV status not recorded). Some clones in this sample may be carry-over from other donors' samples. The V call is TRBV29-1, the J call TRBJ1-2, with a weak D call TRBD1 (6 bases). The CDR3 protein is CSVENRDNYGYTF. CDR3 nucleotides: TGCAGCGTTGAAAACAGGGATAACTATGGCTACACCTTC.